The sequence of this T cell receptor (beta chain) was determined in a study of cytomegalovirus exposure and HLA in healthy donors. A remark on this clone: The antigen is not known.

Study-wide results and caveats: A later analysis showed TCR association rates differing by HLA locus, peaking at DRB1 and lowest at HLA-C. Rarity held for most TCR sequences, but there were some public TCRs that occurred in many donors. As a later analysis showed, several of the most significant clusters appeared to be linked to common viral pathogens.

The PCR contained 60 Vbeta and 13 Jbeta primers. Per the original methods: An analysis that came later counted 80 million or so unique TCR beta chains, 10 million to 11 million shared. Clones were sequenced by immunoSEQ multiplex PCR, and TCRdb holds only the in-frame ones, with some missing. The V and J calls and clone size are taken from that table; D and trimming were inferred from the DNA. The table lists around 150,000 clones, 82% of them singletons. The sequenced sample was PBMCs. The receptor was isolated from a girl aged 2 to 10 in good health and CMV-seropositive.

The CDR3 spells CASSAPTRKLFF. CDR3 in DNA: TGTGCCAGCAGTGCTCCGACTAGGAAGCTGTTTTTT. The chain carries TRBV27 and TRBJ2-2; D might be TRBD2 (6 bases). Looked up from germline, CDR1 is MNHEY and CDR2 is SMNVEV (reference sequence). V was trimmed by 5 bases and J by 12 bases, leaving 13 bases between them. CDR3 size: 12 residues.